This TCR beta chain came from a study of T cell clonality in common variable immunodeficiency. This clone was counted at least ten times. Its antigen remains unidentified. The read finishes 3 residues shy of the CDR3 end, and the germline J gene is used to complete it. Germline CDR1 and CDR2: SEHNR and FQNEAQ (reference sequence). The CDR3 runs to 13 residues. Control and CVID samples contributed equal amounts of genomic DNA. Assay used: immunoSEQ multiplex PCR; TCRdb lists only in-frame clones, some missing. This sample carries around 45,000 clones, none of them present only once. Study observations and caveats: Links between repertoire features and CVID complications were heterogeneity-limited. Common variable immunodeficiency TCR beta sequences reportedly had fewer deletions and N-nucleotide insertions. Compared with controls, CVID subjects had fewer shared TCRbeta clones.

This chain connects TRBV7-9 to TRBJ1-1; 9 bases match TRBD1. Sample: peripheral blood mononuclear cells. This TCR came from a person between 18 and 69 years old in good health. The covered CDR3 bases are TGTGCCAGCAGCTACCGACAGGGGGTTCAA. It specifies CASSYRQGVQ. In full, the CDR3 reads CASSYRQGVQAFF. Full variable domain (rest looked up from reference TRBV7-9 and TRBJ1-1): DTGVSQNPRHKITKRGQNVTFRCDPISEHNRLYWYRQTLGQGPEFLTYFQNEAQLEKSRLLSDRFSAERPKGSFSTLEIQRTEQGDSAMYLCASSYRQGVQAFFGQGTRLTVV.